This TCR beta chain was sequenced in a study of tumor and adjacent non-tumor tissue in lung cancer. This sample's RNA came from whole unsorted tissue. CDR1 is SQVTM and CDR2 is ANQGSEA in the germline V gene. The CDR3 totals 16 residues. Concerning this clonotype: A read error may produce the germline difference seen at one junction end.

A modified ARM-PCR protocol with three rounds of nested PCR amplified TCRbeta. In TCRdb, the multiplex PCR reads were re-called with MiXCR into one record per CDR3 protein. The sample yields 100,000 to 120,000 distinct CDR3 sequences, over 70% seen once. V and J are TRBV29-1 and TRBJ2-3; the D gene could be TRBD1 or TRBD2 (6 bases each). The clonotype originates from a man between 65 and 85 years old with non-small cell lung cancer. Input material: lung tumor tissue. CDR3 sequence reads: CSVEDGVKGGHDTQYF. The CDR3 nucleotides are TGCAGCGTTGAAGATGGAGTTAAGGGGGGTCACGATACGCAGTATTTC.